This T cell receptor beta chain was captured by sequencing in a study of response to subunit inactivated influenza vaccine. Broader study findings: Each seasonal influenza vaccination recruits few new T cells, the authors suggested.

The CDR3 runs 15 residues. J was trimmed by 1 base and V by 5 bases; bases with no gene match: 6. Germline CDR1 SGHTA, CDR2 FQGNSA. One entry per CDR3 protein results from TCRdb running MiXCR on the RT-PCR reads. The sample has around 540,000 distinct CDR3 sequences; 12% are singletons. This clonotype occurred a few times. Antigen specificity is unknown. The specimen was PBMCs from blood, collected on the day of vaccination. The clonotype originates from a middle-aged man who received an inactivated influenza vaccine. The genes are TRBV7-2 and TRBJ2-7, with TRBD2 identical over 9 bases. CDR3 protein: CASSPSGLASYEQYF. In DNA form, the CDR3 reads TGTGCCAGCAGCCCATCGGGACTAGCTTCCTACGAGCAGTACTTC. The full variable domain, in which reference TRBV7-2 and TRBJ2-7 provide the parts outside the CDR3, is GAGVSQSPSNKVTEKGKDVELRCDPISGHTALYWYRQSLGQGLEFLIYFQGNSAPDKSGLPSDRFSAERTGGSVSTLTIQRTQQEDSAVYLCASSPSGLASYEQYFGPGTRLTVT.